A selection of T cell receptor beta chains follows, all from one sample in a study of blood T cell repertoires in COVID-19. Using immunoSEQ multiplex PCR, the repertoire was profiled, and TCRdb retains in-frame clones only, with some absent. The table records 40,000 to 55,000 clones, 88% of them present only once. Material: peripheral blood. All receptors come from a man in his fifties with active COVID-19. Both conserved end residues are part of each CDR3. Rows may omit the clone size; those that give it use once, few, many or a size class.

length: 18; size: once; J: TRBJ2-4; V: TRBV3-1/TRBV3-2; CDR3: CASSQNPPGGSTKNIQYF
length: 15; size: -; J: TRBJ2-1; V: TRBV7-2; CDR3: CASSLATASYNEQFF
length: 14; size: -; J: TRBJ1-2; V: TRBV28; CDR3: CASRGRGSGYGYTF
length: 13; size: -; J: TRBJ2-1; V: TRBV6-6; CDR3: CASTPTSHNEQFF
length: 14; size: -; J: TRBJ1-2; V: TRBV28; CDR3: CASTEQGAGGGYTF
length: 19; size: -; J: TRBJ1-3; V: TRBV4-1; CDR3: CASSQGASLSQPSGNTIYF
length: 14; size: -; J: TRBJ2-3; V: TRBV10-1; CDR3: CASSDGGSVHTQYF
length: 16; size: -; J: TRBJ2-3; V: TRBV28; CDR3: CASSFYRGQGTGTQYF
length: 11; size: -; J: TRBJ2-3; V: TRBV20-1; CDR3: CSASPSDTQYF
length: 15; size: -; J: TRBJ2-7; V: TRBV6-1; CDR3: CASSDQASWAYEQYF
length: 16; size: -; J: TRBJ1-5; V: TRBV19; CDR3: CASSILAGQGNQPQHF
length: 11; size: -; J: TRBJ1-1; V: TRBV29-1; CDR3: CSVGANTEAFF
length: 13; size: few; J: TRBJ2-2; V: TRBV6-5; CDR3: CASSYPEIGELFF
length: 13; size: -; J: TRBJ1-1; V: TRBV10-3; CDR3: CAISRDLQGETFF
length: 13; size: -; J: TRBJ1-5; V: TRBV12-3/TRBV12-4; CDR3: CASSFGLQGPQHF
length: 14; size: few; J: TRBJ1-1; V: TRBV6-2/TRBV6-3; CDR3: CASSRQGSWTEAFF
length: 13; size: -; J: TRBJ2-7; V: TRBV18; CDR3: CASSRRDTYEQYF
length: 14; size: few; J: TRBJ2-1; V: TRBV3-1/TRBV3-2; CDR3: CASSPRLGPNEQFF
length: 13; size: -; J: TRBJ2-7; V: TRBV29-1; CDR3: CSVDRTGSHEQYF
length: 14; size: -; J: TRBJ2-7; V: TRBV25-1; CDR3: CASSPGTGGFKQYF
length: 15; size: -; J: TRBJ1-3; V: TRBV6-5; CDR3: CASSYDRGTGNTIYF
length: 14; size: -; J: TRBJ1-3; V: TRBV6-5; CDR3: CASSINREGNTIYF
length: 14; size: few; J: TRBJ2-3; V: TRBV5-4; CDR3: CASSIGTGQDTQYF
length: 15; size: -; J: TRBJ2-7; V: TRBV5-1; CDR3: CASSLTSGSYYEQYF
length: 14; size: -; J: TRBJ2-1; V: TRBV11-2; CDR3: CASSLRGGWNEQFF
length: 16; size: -; J: TRBJ2-7; V: TRBV9; CDR3: CASSVDLAGGIYEQYF
length: 19; size: -; J: TRBJ1-4; V: TRBV19; CDR3: CASSTATGRPDSTNEKLFF
length: 14; size: once; J: TRBJ2-2; V: TRBV30; CDR3: CAWSVGLVTGELFF
length: 16; size: -; J: TRBJ1-1; V: TRBV11-2; CDR3: CASSLGQGASNTEAFF
length: 13; size: -; J: TRBJ1-4; V: TRBV7-6; CDR3: CASSLVREGKLFF
length: 14; size: -; J: TRBJ1-6; V: TRBV5-1; CDR3: CASTIGGANSPLHF